Shown below are 13 T cell receptor beta chains from a single sample sequenced in a study of response to subunit inactivated influenza vaccine (dated by TCRdb to the late 2010s). The library was prepared using RT-PCR. Instrument on record: Illumina HiSeq 2500. The public reads were quality trimmed at Q25 with fastp and then assembled into clones with MiXCR by TCRdb, keeping productive beta chains. Each record represents a unique CDR3 protein, reported with the most common genes and DNA among its rows. Across this sample there are about 800,000 distinct CDR3 sequences, with about 20% seen only once. Of the sample, around 9.6% falls within the top ten clones. The source material was PBMCs from blood, sampled 5 days after vaccination. These receptors originate from a middle-aged man who received an inactivated influenza vaccine. Donor details come from another sample of the same person, matched by shared clones.

Of note for this clonotype: The junction does not match germline at one end; this may be a read error. J is TRBJ1-5 and V is TRBV20-1; a possible D gene is TRBD1 (5 bases). The length of the CDR3 is 16 residues. The V gene's germline CDR1 is DFQATT and CDR2 SNEGSKA (reference sequence). CDR3 residues: CCARDLEAGHNQPQHF. The CDR3 nucleotides are TGCTGTGCTAGAGATCTCGAGGCAGGGCACAATCAGCCCCAGCATTTT.

The chain couples TRBV4-2 to TRBJ2-3; D gene ambiguous. The CDR3 is 14 residues long. The V gene's germline CDR1 is LGHNA and CDR2 YNFKEQ. V was cut by 3 bases and J by 0 bases, with 7 bases left in between. DNA for the CDR3: TGTGCCAGCAGCCACAGGCCGAGCACAGATACGCAGTATTTT. It encodes CASSHRPSTDTQYF.

This clonotype appeared a few times. This sequence joins TRBV12-3 or TRBV12-4 and TRBJ2-7, with D possibly being TRBD1 (5 bases). Trimming took off 6 bases at V and 0 bases at J, with 12 bases between the two ends. CDR3 length: 14 residues. CDR3 loop: CASSSRETSYEQYF. The CDR3 DNA is TGTGCCAGCAGCTCCAGGGAAACCTCCTACGAGCAGTACTTC.

The rearrangement joins TRBV5-5 to TRBJ2-2, with TRBD1 matching over 7 bases. J lost 6 bases, V lost 2 bases, and 7 bases had no gene match. In germline, CDR1 is SGHKS, CDR2 YYEKEE (reference sequence). The CDR3 consists of 15 residues. The CDR3 sequence: CASSFHPQGAGELFF. As DNA, the CDR3 is TGTGCCAGCAGCTTCCACCCGCAGGGGGCCGGGGAGCTGTTTTTT.

V is TRBV20-1 and J is TRBJ2-3; D possibly corresponds to TRBD1 (5 bases). The CDR3 loop spans 15 amino acids. Deletions cut 0 bases from V and 1 base from J, with 11 bases between. The germline V gene has CDR1 DFQATT and CDR2 SNEGSKA (reference sequence). The CDR3 DNA reads as TGCAGTGCTAGAGATACAGGTAGAGGCACAGATACGCAGTATTTT. This encodes CSARDTGRGTDTQYF.

This clonotype has a handful of counts. This chain's CDR3 is CASRGYEDGNYGYTF. CDR3 nucleotide sequence: TGTGCCAGCAGGGGATACGAGGACGGTAACTATGGCTACACCTTC. The chain links TRBV5-4 to TRBJ1-2; no reliable D call. This CDR3 has 15 amino acids. In germline, CDR1 is SGHNT, CDR2 YYREEE (reference sequence). V shed 5 bases and J shed 1 base, with 15 bases lying between them. The whole variable domain, filled in from reference TRBV5-4 and TRBJ1-2, reads ETGVTQSPTHLIKTRGQQVTLRCSSQSGHNTVSWYQQALGQGPQFIFQYYREEENGRGNFPPRFSGLQFPNYSSELNVNALELDDSALYLCASRGYEDGNYGYTFGSGTRLTVV.

Only a few counts were recorded for this clonotype. The rearrangement links TRBV6-2 or TRBV6-3 to TRBJ2-7; D gene unclear. The CDR3 consists of 18 residues. Germline CDR1 reads MNHEY; CDR2 reads SVGEGT. The germline V and J ends were trimmed by 0 bases and 1 base, with 19 bases remaining between them. CDR3 DNA sequence: TGTGCCAGCAGTTACTCGTTCCAGCCTGAGCAGCGTTCCTACGAGCAGTACTTC. Its protein product is CASSYSFQPEQRSYEQYF.

This clonotype was seen repeatedly, ten times or more. The V gene is TRBV4-2, the J gene TRBJ2-7; 11 bases match TRBD2. CDR3 length: 16 amino acids. J gave up 4 bases and V 1 base, and 6 bases lay outside the gene matches. From germline, CDR1 is LGHNA and CDR2 YNFKEQ. CDR3 loop: CASSQGPGTSGYEQYF. DNA of the CDR3: TGTGCCAGCAGCCAAGGGCCCGGGACTAGCGGATACGAGCAGTACTTC.

The chain has TRBV4-1 and TRBJ2-6; D is unclear. Germline V CDR1 and CDR2: MGHRA, YSYEKL. The CDR3 extends over 17 amino acids. Trimming cost V 0 bases and J 1 base, with 10 bases left between them. The CDR3 here is CASSQDFTLSGANVLTF. CDR3 nucleotide sequence: TGCGCCAGCAGCCAAGATTTCACTTTGTCTGGGGCCAACGTCCTGACTTTC.

This clonotype came up a few times. The chain has TRBV9 and TRBJ2-3, with 9 bases identical to TRBD2. CDR3 size: 16 residues. Germline CDR1 SGDLS, CDR2 YYNGEE. Germline trimming cut 0 bases from V and 5 bases from J; bases unmatched to any gene: 7. The CDR3 sequence: CASSVEGLAGQDTQYF. For the CDR3, the DNA is TGTGCCAGCAGCGTAGAGGGTCTAGCGGGACAAGATACGCAGTATTTT.

This clonotype was found many times. The rearrangement joins TRBV6-5 to TRBJ2-5; TRBD1 agrees at 9 bases. The V segment lost 2 bases and the J segment 9 bases; nucleotides outside the gene matches: 10. From germline, CDR1 is MNHEY and CDR2 SVGAGI. The CDR3 loop spans 15 amino acids. This CDR3 is CASSYATGGRDSQYF. CDR3 nucleotide sequence: TGTGCCAGCAGTTACGCGACAGGGGGTCGAGACTCCCAGTACTTC.

The chain employs TRBV11-3 and TRBJ1-1, with 7 bases lining up with TRBD1. The CDR3 totals 15 residues. V dropped 1 base and J dropped 2; count of bases not matched to a gene: 4. Per germline, CDR1 SGHNT and CDR2 YENEEA. The CDR3 loop is CASSLGTGPNTEAFF. CDR3 bases: TGTGCCAGCAGCTTAGGGACAGGACCCAACACTGAAGCTTTCTTT.

This chain connects TRBV20-1 to TRBJ2-7; tentatively, D is TRBD2 (6 bases). With 0 bases removed from V and 2 bases from J, the gap between germline ends came to 14 bases. Germline CDR1 DFQATT, CDR2 SNEGSKA (reference sequence). The CDR3 contains 15 residues. The CDR3: CSARDLAEGPYEQYF. In nucleotides, the CDR3 is TGCAGTGCTAGAGATTTAGCGGAGGGTCCCTACGAGCAGTACTTC.